This note documents a single T cell receptor beta chain sequence. Genomic DNA provided the template from which TCR beta VDJ and CDR3 profiles were obtained. TCRdb processed the reads anew with MiXCR; each CDR3 protein has one entry. The data show some 170,000 distinct CDR3 sequences, with around half seen just once and 1.1% held by the top ten. The authors sequenced patients whose flow cytometry had shown CD8+CD57+ cell expansion. This entry belongs to a study of CD8+CD57+ T cells in acquired aplastic anemia. Study-level background: Mean yield of DNA from sorted CD4+ and CD8+ cells was 2.5 to 4 ug.

The sample comprised sorted CD4+, CD8+, or CD8+CD57+ T cells (not recorded which) from PBMCs. This clonotype originated in a human donor with aplastic anemia.

The CDR3 nucleotides are TGTGCCAGTAGTCAAGGACAGGTTCGAGGCTACACCTTC. It is translated as CASSQGQVRGYTF. This chain joins TRBV19 and TRBJ1-2; 7 bases agree with TRBD1. Germline V gene lookup returns CDR1 LNHDA and CDR2 SQIVND (reference sequence). V lost 5 bases and J lost 8; bases outside the gene matches: 8. The CDR3 runs to 13 residues.